This T cell receptor (beta chain) was obtained from a study of CD8+ T cells in alopecia areata. General study points: Researchers report lesional scalp, most notably alopecia totalis/universalis, outstripped normal scalp in clonality.

The CDR3 contains 14 residues. CDR1 and CDR2 (germline): SQVTM, ANQGSEA. After removal of 7 bases from V and 6 bases from J, the junction contained 13 bases not matched to a gene. In the case of this clone: Its cognate antigen is unknown.

RNA extraction was followed by reverse transcription into cDNA, which acted as the sequencing template. Generated by immunoSEQ multiplex PCR, the TCRdb table keeps only in-frame clones and is missing some. The sample lists about 180,000 clones; about 53% were seen once. Treatment indicated: oral pan-JAK inhibitor, 5-10 mg twice daily. The study team obtained lesional scalp punch biopsies and peripheral blood from alopecia areata patients. The researchers isolated CD4+ and CD8+ T cells from PBMCs by sorting. This sample comprised CD8+ T cells sorted from blood, obtained at week 24, from a patient treated with tofacitinib. This chain uses TRBV29-1 with TRBJ1-1; 8 bases are a match to TRBD1. This receptor was identified in a human donor with alopecia areata. CDR3: CSGGPDRAAAEAFF. The CDR3 DNA is TGCAGCGGGGGGCCGGACAGGGCTGCGGCTGAAGCTTTCTTT.